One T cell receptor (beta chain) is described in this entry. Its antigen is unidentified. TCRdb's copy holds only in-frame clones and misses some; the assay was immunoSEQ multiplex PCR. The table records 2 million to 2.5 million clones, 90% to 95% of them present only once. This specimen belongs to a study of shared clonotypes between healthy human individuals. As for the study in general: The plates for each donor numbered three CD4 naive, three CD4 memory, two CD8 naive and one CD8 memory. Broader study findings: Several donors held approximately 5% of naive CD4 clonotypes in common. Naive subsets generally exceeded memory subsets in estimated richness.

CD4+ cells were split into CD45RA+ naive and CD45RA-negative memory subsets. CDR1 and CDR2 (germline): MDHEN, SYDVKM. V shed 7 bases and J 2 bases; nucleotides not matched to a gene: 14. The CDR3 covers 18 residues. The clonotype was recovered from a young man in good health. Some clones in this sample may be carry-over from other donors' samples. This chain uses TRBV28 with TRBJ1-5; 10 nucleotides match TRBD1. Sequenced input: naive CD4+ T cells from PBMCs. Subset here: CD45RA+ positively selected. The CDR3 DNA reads TGTGCCAGCACTCTTGACAGGGGGCGCAGGTTTGGCAATCAGCCCCAGCATTTT. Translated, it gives CASTLDRGRRFGNQPQHF. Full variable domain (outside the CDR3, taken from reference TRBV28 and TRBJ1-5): DVKVTQSSRYLVKRTGEKVFLECVQDMDHENMFWYRQDPGLGLRLIYFSYDVKMKEKGDIPEGYSVSREKKERFSLILESASTNQTSMYLCASTLDRGRRFGNQPQHFGDGTRLSIL.